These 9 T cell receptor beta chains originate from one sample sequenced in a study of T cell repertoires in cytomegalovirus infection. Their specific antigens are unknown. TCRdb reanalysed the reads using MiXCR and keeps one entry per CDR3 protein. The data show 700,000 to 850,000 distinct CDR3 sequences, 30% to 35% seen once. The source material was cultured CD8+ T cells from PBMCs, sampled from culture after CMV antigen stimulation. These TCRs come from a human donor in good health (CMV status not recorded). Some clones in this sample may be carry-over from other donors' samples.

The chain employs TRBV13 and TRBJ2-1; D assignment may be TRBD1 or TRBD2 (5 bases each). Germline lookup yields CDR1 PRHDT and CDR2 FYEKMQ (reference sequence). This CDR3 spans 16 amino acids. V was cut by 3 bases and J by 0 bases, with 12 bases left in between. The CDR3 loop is CASSFPSGTSYNEQFF. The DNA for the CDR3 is TGTGCCAGCAGCTTCCCCTCAGGGACCTCCTACAATGAGCAGTTCTTC.

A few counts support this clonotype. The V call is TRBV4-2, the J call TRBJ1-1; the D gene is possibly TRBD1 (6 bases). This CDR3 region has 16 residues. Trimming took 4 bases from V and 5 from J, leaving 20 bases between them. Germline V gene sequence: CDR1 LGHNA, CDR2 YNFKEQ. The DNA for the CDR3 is TGTGCCAGCAGCCCCGGGTTAGGACAGAGGGATACTGAAGCTTTCTTT. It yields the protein CASSPGLGQRDTEAFF.

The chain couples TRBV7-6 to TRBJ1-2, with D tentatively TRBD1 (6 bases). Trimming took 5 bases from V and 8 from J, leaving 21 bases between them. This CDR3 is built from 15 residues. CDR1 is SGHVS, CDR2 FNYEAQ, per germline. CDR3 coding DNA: TGTGCCAGCAGCCCCCCCCAGGGGACGGCCTTCGGCTACACCTTC. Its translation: CASSPPQGTAFGYTF.

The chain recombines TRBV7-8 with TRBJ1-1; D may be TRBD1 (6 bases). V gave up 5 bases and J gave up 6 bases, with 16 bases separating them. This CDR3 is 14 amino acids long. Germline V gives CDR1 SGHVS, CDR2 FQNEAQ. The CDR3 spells CASSPHRVGPEAFF. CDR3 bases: TGTGCCAGCAGCCCACACAGGGTTGGGCCTGAAGCTTTCTTT.

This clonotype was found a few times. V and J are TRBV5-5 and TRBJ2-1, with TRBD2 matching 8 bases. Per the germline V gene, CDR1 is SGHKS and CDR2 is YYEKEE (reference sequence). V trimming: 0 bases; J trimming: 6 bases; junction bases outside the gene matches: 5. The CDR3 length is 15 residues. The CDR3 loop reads CASSLDIGGGNEQFF. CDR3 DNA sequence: TGTGCCAGCAGCTTGGATATCGGGGGGGGCAATGAGCAGTTCTTC.

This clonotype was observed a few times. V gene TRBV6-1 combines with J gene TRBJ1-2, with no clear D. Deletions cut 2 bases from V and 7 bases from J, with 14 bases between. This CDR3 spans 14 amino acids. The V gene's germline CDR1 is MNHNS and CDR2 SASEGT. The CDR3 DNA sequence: TGTGCCAGCAGTGAACTATTCAGGTCGGTTGGCTACACCTTC. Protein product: CASSELFRSVGYTF.

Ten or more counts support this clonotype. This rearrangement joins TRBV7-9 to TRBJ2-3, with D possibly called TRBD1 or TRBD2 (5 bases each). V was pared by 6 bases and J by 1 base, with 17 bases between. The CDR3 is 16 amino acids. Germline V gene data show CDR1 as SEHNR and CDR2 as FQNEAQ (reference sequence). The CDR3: CASRKSPGPRTDTQYF. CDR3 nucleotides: TGTGCCAGCAGGAAAAGTCCGGGGCCACGCACAGATACGCAGTATTTT.

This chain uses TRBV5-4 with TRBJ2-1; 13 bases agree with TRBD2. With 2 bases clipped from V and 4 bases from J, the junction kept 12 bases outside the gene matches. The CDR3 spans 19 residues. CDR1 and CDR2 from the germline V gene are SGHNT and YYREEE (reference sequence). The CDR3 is CASSFGLAGVTSRYNEQFF. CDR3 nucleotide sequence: TGTGCCAGCAGCTTTGGACTAGCGGGGGTTACCTCGCGTTACAATGAGCAGTTCTTC.

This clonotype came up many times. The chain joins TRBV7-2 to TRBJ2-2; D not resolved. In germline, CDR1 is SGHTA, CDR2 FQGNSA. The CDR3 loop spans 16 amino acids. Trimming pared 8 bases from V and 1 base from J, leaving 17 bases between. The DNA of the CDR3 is TGTGCCAGCTCCAAGGGTTGGGCGTTGAACACCGGGGAGCTGTTTTTT. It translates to CASSKGWALNTGELFF.